These 15 T cell receptor beta chains share one sample of origin, sequenced in a study of CD8+ T cells in alopecia areata. Investigators isolated RNA and reverse transcribed it into cDNA to act as the sequencing template. Data came from immunoSEQ multiplex PCR; TCRdb stores just in-frame clones and leaves some out. Seen here are over 150,000 clones, about 60% observed once, and the top ten hold about 12%. Treatment specified: oral pan-JAK inhibitor, 5-10 mg twice daily. The sequencing used CD8+ T cells sorted from blood, collected at week 24, from a patient treated with tofacitinib. The receptors stem from a human donor with alopecia areata.

The J gene is TRBJ2-1, the V gene TRBV27; D might be TRBD1 or TRBD2, each matching 5 bases. The germline CDR1 and CDR2 sequences are MNHEY and SMNVEV (reference sequence). CDR3 length equals 12 residues. V was cut by 8 bases and J by 6 bases, with 11 bases left in between. This CDR3 reads CASWDDGNEQFF. In DNA, the CDR3 is TGTGCCAGCTGGGACGACGGCAATGAGCAGTTCTTC.

The chain uses TRBV13 and TRBJ2-3; the match to TRBD2 covers 7 bases. CDR3 length: 15 residues. Losses at the gene ends were 5 bases for V and 6 bases for J; bases not matched to a gene: 11. Germline CDR1 PRHDT, CDR2 FYEKMQ (reference sequence). CDR3 loop: CASSAGDRPKDTQYF. In nucleotides, the CDR3 is TGTGCCAGCAGCGCGGGAGACAGACCAAAGGATACGCAGTATTTT.

In this sample, this clone turned up a few times. This rearrangement joins TRBV29-1 to TRBJ1-2; the match to TRBD1 covers 7 bases. With V trimmed by 6 bases and J by 6 bases, 10 bases remained unmatched. The CDR3 spans 13 residues. The germline CDR1 and CDR2 sequences are SQVTM and ANQGSEA. Here the CDR3 DNA reads TGCAGCGTCCCAGCCCCCGGGACAGATGGCTACACCTTC. Amino acids: CSVPAPGTDGYTF.

A word on this clone: Other DNA sequences in the sample encode the same CDR3. The chain has TRBV15 and TRBJ1-5; weak D call: TRBD1 (5 bases). The germline V and J ends were trimmed by 3 bases and 2 bases, with 8 bases remaining between them. Germline values: CDR1 LNHNV, CDR2 YYDKDF (reference sequence). CDR3 length: 14 amino acids. CDR3 protein: CATSSRGGNQPQHF. The DNA for the CDR3 is TGTGCCACCAGCAGCAGAGGGGGCAATCAGCCCCAGCATTTT.

Worth noting for this clone: The identical CDR3 is also encoded by other nucleotide sequences in the sample. The chain combines TRBV5-1 with TRBJ2-7; TRBD2 agrees at 9 bases. With 0 bases clipped from V and 1 base from J, the junction kept 2 bases outside the gene matches. The CDR3 has 15 residues. Germline V CDR1 and CDR2: SGHRS, YFSETQ. The CDR3, as DNA: TGCGCCAGCAGCTTGGGTAGCGGGGGTTCCTACGAGCAGTACTTC. Translated, it gives CASSLGSGGSYEQYF.

The chain is built from TRBV6-1 and TRBJ2-5; D might be TRBD1 (5 bases). Germline CDR1 reads MNHNS; CDR2 reads SASEGT. Trimming removed 10 bases at V and 5 bases at J, with 20 bases between. The CDR3 spans 14 residues. CDR3 nucleotide sequence: TGTGCCACCCAACGCCCTGGCAGGGTGGAGACCCAGTACTTC. Amino acid sequence: CATQRPGRVETQYF.

This chain uses TRBV5-6 with TRBJ2-7; either TRBD1 or TRBD2 may supply D (6 bases each). The germline V and J ends were trimmed by 0 bases and 4 bases, with 11 bases remaining between them. The CDR3 length is 14 residues. Germline assignment: CDR1 SGHDT and CDR2 YYEEEE. The CDR3 DNA reads TGTGCCAGCAGCTTGGGCGGGACACCTTACGAGCAGTACTTC. Translating it yields CASSLGGTPYEQYF.

This clone showed up just a few times. The V call is TRBV27, the J call TRBJ2-6, with D perhaps matching TRBD1 (5 bases). V lost 6 bases and J lost 0, with 15 bases in between. Germline V CDR1 and CDR2: MNHEY, SMNVEV (reference sequence). The CDR3 length is 17 residues. CDR3 loop: CASSTTTVTSGANVLTF. As DNA, the CDR3 is TGTGCCAGCAGCACTACGACAGTGACCTCTGGGGCCAACGTCCTGACTTTC.

The chain carries TRBV29-1 and TRBJ2-1, with 7 positions matching TRBD2. V was clipped by 2 bases and J by 6 bases; unmatched bases: 10. Germline CDR1 SQVTM, CDR2 ANQGSEA. There are 15 residues in the CDR3. The CDR3 protein is CSVEFRGRVVNEQFF. In DNA form, the CDR3 reads TGCAGCGTTGAATTTCGGGGGAGGGTGGTCAATGAGCAGTTCTTC.

The chain employs TRBV29-1 and TRBJ2-7; the D gene could be TRBD1 or TRBD2 (5 bases each). This CDR3 region has 15 residues. Germline V CDR1 and CDR2: SQVTM, ANQGSEA. V was shortened by 3 bases and J by 0 bases, with 15 bases between the two germline ends. CDR3 amino acids: CSVESESGSSYEQYF. The CDR3 DNA is TGCAGCGTTGAGTCCGAGTCAGGGAGCTCCTACGAGCAGTACTTC.

This chain joins TRBV9 and TRBJ2-7; 7 bases agree with TRBD2. Germline V gene sequence: CDR1 SGDLS, CDR2 YYNGEE. Trimming at V came to 2 bases and at J to 2 bases, leaving 4 bases not matched to a gene. The length of the CDR3 is 14 residues. CDR3 nucleotide sequence: TGTGCCAGCAGCGTCAGGGAGGGCACCTACGAGCAGTACTTC. Its translation is CASSVREGTYEQYF.

The chain carries TRBV5-6 and TRBJ2-1; D is unclear. The CDR3 covers 12 residues. V lost 4 bases to trimming and J lost 9 bases, with 11 bases between them. Germline CDR1 and CDR2: SGHDT and YYEEEE. In DNA form, the CDR3 reads TGTGCCAGCAGCACCCCTACCGGTGAGCAGTTCTTC. Amino acids: CASSTPTGEQFF.

J is TRBJ2-2 and V is TRBV12-5; D gene unclear. Germline-derived CDR1 and CDR2 are LGHNT and FRNRAP. The CDR3 length is 14 residues. The V end lost 0 bases, the J end lost 4 bases, and 6 bases lay between the germline ends. CDR3 amino acids: CASGLVGGTGELFF. DNA of the CDR3: TGTGCTAGTGGTTTGGTAGGCGGCACCGGGGAGCTGTTTTTT. Full variable domain (remainder filled in from reference TRBV12-5 and TRBJ2-2): DARVTQTPRHKVTEMGQEVTMRCQPILGHNTVFWYRQTMMQGLELLAYFRNRAPLDDSGMPKDRFSAEMPDATLATLKIQPSEPRDSAVYFCASGLVGGTGELFFGEGSRLTVL.

The chain uses TRBV4-1 and TRBJ1-5, with TRBD1 matching over 7 bases. This CDR3 has 15 residues. Unmatched junction bases numbered 14, after V lost 9 bases and J lost 6 bases. CDR1 is MGHRA and CDR2 is YSYEKL in the germline V gene. The CDR3 nucleotides read TGCGCCAGTTCCCCTCACGGGACAGAGGGTCAGCCCCAGCATTTT. Its protein product is CASSPHGTEGQPQHF.

This clone was counted once. This sequence joins TRBV13 and TRBJ1-1; D call uncertain. CDR3 length equals 13 residues. Between the trimmed V and J ends, which lost 8 bases and 0 bases, there was a span of 10 bases. Germline V gene sequence: CDR1 PRHDT, CDR2 FYEKMQ (reference sequence). In DNA form, the CDR3 reads TGTGCCAGCTGTACGGGCCTGAACACTGAAGCTTTCTTT. It translates to CASCTGLNTEAFF.